This passage covers 3 T cell receptor beta chains from one sample sequenced in a study of blood T cell repertoires in COVID-19. Generated by immunoSEQ multiplex PCR, the TCRdb table keeps only in-frame clones and is missing some. This table holds 200,000 or so clones, roughly four fifths found once. Material: peripheral blood. The receptors derive from a woman aged 40-49 years with acute or convalescent COVID-19.

The chain carries TRBV2 and TRBJ2-7; possibly TRBD1 for D (5 bases). The germline CDR1 and CDR2 sequences are SNHLY and FYNNEI. This CDR3 region has 11 residues. Trimming cost V 2 bases and J 6 bases, with 5 bases left between them. The CDR3 region has the DNA TGTGCCAGCAGTGAAAGGGGCGAGCAGTACTTC. Translated, it gives CASSERGEQYF.

This chain connects TRBV6-1 to TRBJ1-6; maybe TRBD1 (6 bases). Germline lookup yields CDR1 MNHNS and CDR2 SASEGT. Trimming stripped 3 bases from V and 6 bases from J, with 12 bases between. The CDR3 totals 15 residues. The CDR3 region has the DNA TGTGCCAGCAGTGAGTGGGGGCGGTTTAATTCACCCCTCCACTTT. This sequence encodes CASSEWGRFNSPLHF.

The genes are TRBV19 and TRBJ2-7; TRBD1 agrees at 9 bases. Germline assignment: CDR1 LNHDA and CDR2 SQIVND (reference sequence). Trimming cost V 4 bases and J 7 bases; bases outside gene matches: 8. The CDR3 loop spans 14 amino acids. This chain's CDR3 is CASSTGTGLGEQYF. The CDR3 DNA reads TGTGCCAGTAGTACCGGGACAGGGCTCGGAGAGCAGTACTTC.